The rows below give T cell receptor beta chains drawn from one sample of a study of Ad26.COV2.S vaccination and SARS-CoV-2 variants. Measured with immunoSEQ multiplex PCR; TCRdb has only the in-frame clones, and not every one. The sample comprises around 370,000 clones, more than 75% of which are singletons, and 3% to 4% rests with the top ten. The input for sequencing was peripheral blood, taken in a trial of Ad26.COV2.S vaccine versus placebo. These TCRs come from a person between 18 and 60 years old who received the Ad26.COV2.S COVID-19 vaccine or a placebo. Both conserved end residues are part of each CDR3. The D gene is left open where the match is weak. Clone sizes are given selectively: once, few, many, or a class where the clone is expanded.

d_call: .; clone_size: .; j_call: TRBJ2-7; v_call: TRBV7-8; cdr3_nt: TGTGCCAGCAGCCAGGAACTCTACGAGCAGTACTTC; cdr3_aa: CASSQELYEQYF
d_call: .; clone_size: .; j_call: TRBJ1-6; v_call: TRBV19; cdr3_nt: TGTGCCAGTAGTGCCAGGGACGGTAATTCACCCCTCCACTTT; cdr3_aa: CASSARDGNSPLHF
d_call: .; clone_size: .; j_call: TRBJ1-5; v_call: TRBV18; cdr3_nt: TGTGCCAGCTCACCTGGGCATTCCCTGCAATCGCCCCAGCATTTT; cdr3_aa: CASSPGHSLQSPQHF
d_call: .; clone_size: .; j_call: TRBJ2-1; v_call: TRBV19; cdr3_nt: TGTGCCAGTAGTATAGGCGCCCTCGGTAGAAATGAGCAGTTCTTC; cdr3_aa: CASSIGALGRNEQFF
d_call: TRBD2; clone_size: once; j_call: TRBJ2-3; v_call: TRBV28; cdr3_nt: TGTGCCAGCAGTAACAGCCGAGCGGGACTCGGAGGGGATACGCAGTATTTT; cdr3_aa: CASSNSRAGLGGDTQYF
d_call: .; clone_size: few; j_call: TRBJ2-3; v_call: TRBV4-3; cdr3_nt: TGCGCCAGCAGCCCCGCTTTCTTACTTGGAGGAGGGGCGCAGTATTTT; cdr3_aa: CASSPAFLLGGGAQYF
d_call: TRBD1; clone_size: .; j_call: TRBJ2-5; v_call: TRBV30; cdr3_nt: TGTGCCTGGAGGGACAGGGCAGAGACCCAGTACTTC; cdr3_aa: CAWRDRAETQYF
d_call: .; clone_size: .; j_call: TRBJ2-6; v_call: TRBV5-5; cdr3_nt: TGTGCCAGCACCGACCACCTCTCTGGGGCCAACGTCCTGACTTTC; cdr3_aa: CASTDHLSGANVLTF
d_call: TRBD1; clone_size: .; j_call: TRBJ1-4; v_call: TRBV18; cdr3_nt: TGTGCCAGCTCACCACAGGGGGCGCCTGAAAAACTGTTTTTT; cdr3_aa: CASSPQGAPEKLFF
d_call: .; clone_size: .; j_call: TRBJ2-3; v_call: TRBV7-2; cdr3_nt: TGTGCCAGCAGCCCCTACACGGGAGATACGCAGTATTTT; cdr3_aa: CASSPYTGDTQYF
d_call: .; clone_size: .; j_call: TRBJ2-6; v_call: TRBV7-8; cdr3_nt: TGTGCCAGCAGGCCTTCACAGTCTGGGGCCAACGTCCTGACTTTC; cdr3_aa: CASRPSQSGANVLTF
d_call: .; clone_size: .; j_call: TRBJ2-1; v_call: TRBV6-6; cdr3_nt: TGTGCCAGCAGTTACGTATCTGGACAGAATGAGCAGTTCTTC; cdr3_aa: CASSYVSGQNEQFF
d_call: .; clone_size: .; j_call: TRBJ1-1; v_call: TRBV27; cdr3_nt: TGTGCCAGCAGTTTACGAGGGGTGAACACTGAAGCTTTCTTT; cdr3_aa: CASSLRGVNTEAFF
d_call: .; clone_size: .; j_call: TRBJ1-6; v_call: TRBV7-9; cdr3_nt: TGTGCCAGCAGCTTAACGGACGGTGATAATTCACCCCTCCACTTT; cdr3_aa: CASSLTDGDNSPLHF
d_call: TRBD2; clone_size: .; j_call: TRBJ2-7; v_call: TRBV2; cdr3_nt: TGTGCCAGCAGTGGGGGGGGCGAGCAGTACTTC; cdr3_aa: CASSGGGEQYF
d_call: .; clone_size: .; j_call: TRBJ1-6; v_call: TRBV10-1; cdr3_nt: TGCGCCAGCAGTTCAGGGAATTACTCCCCCCTCCACTTT; cdr3_aa: CASSSGNYSPLHF
d_call: .; clone_size: .; j_call: TRBJ1-1; v_call: TRBV7-6; cdr3_nt: TGTGCCAGCAGCTTAGTCGGGAACACTGAAGCTTTCTTT; cdr3_aa: CASSLVGNTEAFF
d_call: .; clone_size: .; j_call: TRBJ1-1; v_call: TRBV7-9; cdr3_nt: TGTGCCAGCAGACCAAGTACACCGATGAACACTGAAGCTTTCTTT; cdr3_aa: CASRPSTPMNTEAFF
d_call: .; clone_size: .; j_call: TRBJ2-7; v_call: TRBV5-8; cdr3_nt: TGTGCCAGCAGCTTTCTGGGTCCCTACGAGCAGTACTTC; cdr3_aa: CASSFLGPYEQYF
d_call: .; clone_size: .; j_call: TRBJ1-2; v_call: TRBV7-2; cdr3_nt: TGTGCCAGCAGCCCCAGGGCGGGAGCTAACTATGGCTACACCTTC; cdr3_aa: CASSPRAGANYGYTF
d_call: TRBD2; clone_size: .; j_call: TRBJ2-3; v_call: TRBV27; cdr3_nt: TGTGCCAGCAGTTTAAGACTAGCGGGAGGAGGCACAGATACGCAGTATTTT; cdr3_aa: CASSLRLAGGGTDTQYF
d_call: .; clone_size: .; j_call: TRBJ2-4; v_call: TRBV3-1/TRBV3-2; cdr3_nt: TGTGCCAGCAGCCAAGTGGCGGACATTCAGTACTTC; cdr3_aa: CASSQVADIQYF
d_call: TRBD1; clone_size: .; j_call: TRBJ2-7; v_call: TRBV7-9; cdr3_nt: TGTGCCAGCAGCTTAGCGCAGGGGGCGCACTACGAGCAGTACTTC; cdr3_aa: CASSLAQGAHYEQYF
d_call: .; clone_size: .; j_call: TRBJ2-3; v_call: TRBV4-3; cdr3_nt: TGCGCCAGCAGCACCGGCTTCGGATACACAGATACGCAGTATTTT; cdr3_aa: CASSTGFGYTDTQYF
d_call: .; clone_size: .; j_call: TRBJ1-4; v_call: TRBV2; cdr3_nt: TGTGCCAGCACCAGGGCGTTGAGGGGTGAAAAACTGTTTTTT; cdr3_aa: CASTRALRGEKLFF
d_call: .; clone_size: .; j_call: TRBJ2-7; v_call: TRBV18; cdr3_nt: TGTGCCAGCTCCCCCCAATACGAGCAGTACTTC; cdr3_aa: CASSPQYEQYF
d_call: .; clone_size: once; j_call: TRBJ2-3; v_call: TRBV6-1; cdr3_nt: TGTGCCAGCAGGCCCGTTAGCTACACAGATACGCAGTATTTT; cdr3_aa: CASRPVSYTDTQYF
d_call: .; clone_size: .; j_call: TRBJ1-2; v_call: TRBV3-1/TRBV3-2; cdr3_nt: TGTGCCAGCAGCCAACGGCAGACAGACTACACCTTC; cdr3_aa: CASSQRQTDYTF
d_call: .; clone_size: .; j_call: TRBJ1-1; v_call: TRBV5-1; cdr3_nt: TGCGCCAGCAGCGGCCCTCAAACGACTGAAGCTTTCTTT; cdr3_aa: CASSGPQTTEAFF
d_call: .; clone_size: once; j_call: TRBJ1-4; v_call: TRBV5-1; cdr3_nt: TGCGCCAGCAGCTTGGGAGATAGTGGCTCTCTAAGTGAAAAACTGTTTTTT; cdr3_aa: CASSLGDSGSLSEKLFF
d_call: TRBD1; clone_size: .; j_call: TRBJ2-7; v_call: TRBV29-1; cdr3_nt: TGCAGCGTTGAAGGGACAGGGGGCTACGAGCAGTACTTC; cdr3_aa: CSVEGTGGYEQYF
d_call: TRBD2; clone_size: .; j_call: TRBJ2-7; v_call: TRBV25-1; cdr3_nt: TGTGCCAGCAGTCCCAGGACTAGCGGGCGCACGACCTACGAGCAGTACTTC; cdr3_aa: CASSPRTSGRTTYEQYF
d_call: .; clone_size: .; j_call: TRBJ2-2; v_call: TRBV11-2; cdr3_nt: TGTGCCAGCAGCTTTACACCCAGGGTTGGGGAGCTGTTTTTT; cdr3_aa: CASSFTPRVGELFF
d_call: TRBD2; clone_size: .; j_call: TRBJ2-1; v_call: TRBV10-3; cdr3_nt: TGTGCCATCAGTGGGGATGAAGCGGGAGGTACCTACAATGAGCAGTTCTTC; cdr3_aa: CAISGDEAGGTYNEQFF
d_call: .; clone_size: .; j_call: TRBJ1-1; v_call: TRBV9; cdr3_nt: TGTGCCAGCAGTGACGACAGAGAGAACACTGAAGCTTTCTTT; cdr3_aa: CASSDDRENTEAFF
d_call: TRBD2; clone_size: .; j_call: TRBJ2-3; v_call: TRBV25-1; cdr3_nt: TGTGCCAGCAGTCCCCGCAGCGGGGGCACAGATACGCAGTATTTT; cdr3_aa: CASSPRSGGTDTQYF
d_call: TRBD1; clone_size: .; j_call: TRBJ1-5; v_call: TRBV19; cdr3_nt: TGTGCCAGTAGTGCAGGGACAGGGGGTCTACTAATCGGACAGCCCCAGCATTTT; cdr3_aa: CASSAGTGGLLIGQPQHF
d_call: TRBD2; clone_size: few; j_call: TRBJ2-7; v_call: TRBV12-3/TRBV12-4; cdr3_nt: TGTGCCAGCAACCAGCGGGAGAATAACGAGCAGTACTTC; cdr3_aa: CASNQRENNEQYF
d_call: TRBD2; clone_size: .; j_call: TRBJ2-7; v_call: TRBV5-7; cdr3_nt: TGTGCCAGCAGCTTGGTGTCCCGGACGGGACTATACGAGCAGTACTTC; cdr3_aa: CASSLVSRTGLYEQYF
d_call: .; clone_size: .; j_call: TRBJ1-1; v_call: TRBV25-1; cdr3_nt: TGTGCCAGCAGCCCGGGCAGGCGGTCGAACACTGAAGCTTTCTTT; cdr3_aa: CASSPGRRSNTEAFF
d_call: .; clone_size: .; j_call: TRBJ2-1; v_call: TRBV5-5; cdr3_nt: TGTGCCAGCAGCTTCGGTGCCGGCTCCTACAATGAGCAGTTCTTC; cdr3_aa: CASSFGAGSYNEQFF
d_call: .; clone_size: .; j_call: TRBJ2-3; v_call: TRBV2; cdr3_nt: TGTGCCAGCAGTGGGATGGACAGACGCACAGATACGCAGTATTTT; cdr3_aa: CASSGMDRRTDTQYF
d_call: TRBD1; clone_size: .; j_call: TRBJ2-7; v_call: TRBV6-6; cdr3_nt: TGTGCCAGCAGTCGGGACAGGGTAAGCTACGAGCAGTACTTC; cdr3_aa: CASSRDRVSYEQYF
d_call: .; clone_size: .; j_call: TRBJ1-5; v_call: TRBV7-9; cdr3_nt: TGTGCCAGCAGCGGGACGGAAGATCAGCCCCAGCATTTT; cdr3_aa: CASSGTEDQPQHF
d_call: .; clone_size: many; j_call: TRBJ2-6; v_call: TRBV4-1; cdr3_nt: TGCGCCAGCAGTCACGACTACTCTGGGGCCAACGTCCTGACTTTC; cdr3_aa: CASSHDYSGANVLTF
d_call: .; clone_size: .; j_call: TRBJ2-2; v_call: TRBV19; cdr3_nt: TGTGCCAGTAGTATAGGTAACACCGGGGAGCTGTTTTTT; cdr3_aa: CASSIGNTGELFF
d_call: .; clone_size: few; j_call: TRBJ2-3; v_call: TRBV27; cdr3_nt: TGTGCCAGCAGTTTATCTCGACAGCACACAGATACGCAGTATTTT; cdr3_aa: CASSLSRQHTDTQYF
d_call: TRBD1; clone_size: .; j_call: TRBJ2-4; v_call: TRBV19; cdr3_nt: TGTGCCACCCGAGACAGGGGCGAGACGAACATTCAGTACTTC; cdr3_aa: CATRDRGETNIQYF
d_call: .; clone_size: .; j_call: TRBJ2-7; v_call: TRBV7-9; cdr3_nt: TGTGCCAGCAGCCAACCCAGACAGAGAGAGCAGTACTTC; cdr3_aa: CASSQPRQREQYF
d_call: .; clone_size: .; j_call: TRBJ2-1; v_call: TRBV5-1; cdr3_nt: TGCGCCAGCAGCACCGGGGACGGAAACAATGAGCAGTTCTTC; cdr3_aa: CASSTGDGNNEQFF
d_call: .; clone_size: .; j_call: TRBJ2-2; v_call: TRBV9; cdr3_nt: TGTGCCAGCAGTCCATGGACGGGCGGGAACACCGGGGAGCTGTTTTTT; cdr3_aa: CASSPWTGGNTGELFF
d_call: .; clone_size: .; j_call: TRBJ2-1; v_call: TRBV7-8; cdr3_nt: TGTGCCAGTAGCAGTTCGTCGGCGAGCTCCTACAATGAGCAGTTCTTC; cdr3_aa: CASSSSSASSYNEQFF
d_call: TRBD1; clone_size: .; j_call: TRBJ1-5; v_call: TRBV5-8; cdr3_nt: TGTGCCAGCAGCTCCCGGACAGGTTTGAAGCCCCAGCATTTT; cdr3_aa: CASSSRTGLKPQHF
d_call: .; clone_size: .; j_call: TRBJ1-1; v_call: TRBV7-9; cdr3_nt: TGTGCCAGCAGCCGGGACACTGAAGCTTTCTTT; cdr3_aa: CASSRDTEAFF
d_call: .; clone_size: few; j_call: TRBJ1-3; v_call: TRBV3-1/TRBV3-2; cdr3_nt: TGTGCCAGCACCCGACGGGGAGACTCTGGAAACACCATATATTTT; cdr3_aa: CASTRRGDSGNTIYF